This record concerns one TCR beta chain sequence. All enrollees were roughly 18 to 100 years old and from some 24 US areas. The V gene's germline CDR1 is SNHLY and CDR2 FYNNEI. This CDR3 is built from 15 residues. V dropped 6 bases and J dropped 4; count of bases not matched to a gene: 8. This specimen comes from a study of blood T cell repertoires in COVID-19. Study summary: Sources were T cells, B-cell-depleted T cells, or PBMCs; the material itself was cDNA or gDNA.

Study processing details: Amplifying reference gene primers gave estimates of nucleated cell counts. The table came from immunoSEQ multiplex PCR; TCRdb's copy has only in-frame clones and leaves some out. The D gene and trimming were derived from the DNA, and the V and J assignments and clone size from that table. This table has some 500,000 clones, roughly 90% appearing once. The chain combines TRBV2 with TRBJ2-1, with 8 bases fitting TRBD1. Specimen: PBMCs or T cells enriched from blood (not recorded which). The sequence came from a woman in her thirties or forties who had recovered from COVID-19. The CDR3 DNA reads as TGTGCCAGCAGGCCCGACAGGGGACAGTACAATGAGCAGTTCTTC. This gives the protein CASRPDRGQYNEQFF.